These 3 T cell receptor beta chains were all obtained from the same sample, sequenced in a study of T cells in women clearing cervical HPV infection. Clones were read by immunoSEQ multiplex PCR, and TCRdb kept only the in-frame ones, dropping some. In total, the table holds about 40,000 clones. Sequences were obtained from blood buffy coat. These receptors all come from a woman between 18 and 75 years old with a cervical HPV16 infection that either progressed to CIN3+ or cleared (not recorded which).

With regard to this clone: The read stops 3 residues short of the end of the CDR3; the missing end is completed from the germline J gene. This same CDR3 is encoded by further DNA sequences in the sample. V is TRBV7-8 and J is TRBJ1-3; D possibly corresponds to TRBD1 (5 bases). Germline assignment: CDR1 SGHVS and CDR2 FQNEAQ. This CDR3 is 17 amino acids long. Trimming took off 1 base at V and 4 bases at J, with 17 bases between the two ends. This CDR3 is CASSLDRIPYNGNTIYF. The part of the CDR3 DNA that was read is TGTGCCAGCAGCTTAGACAGGATACCTTACAACGGAAACACC.

In regard to this clone: The CDR3 end lies 3 residues beyond the end of the read and is filled in from the germline J gene. The chain is built from TRBV10-3 and TRBJ2-3; D unclear. CDR3 length equals 15 residues. Germline V gives CDR1 ENHRY, CDR2 SYGVKD. Deletions cut 0 bases from V and 0 bases from J, with 7 bases between. CDR3 protein: CAISESITSTDTQYF. CDR3 bases read: TGTGCCATCAGTGAGTCAATTACTAGCACAGATACG.

Partial CDR3 DNA: TGTGCCTGGAGTCATAGCCTCGCCGGGGAG. It codes for CAWSHSLAGE. In full, the CDR3 is CAWSHSLAGELFF. The rearrangement joins TRBV30 to TRBJ2-2; D unresolved. The CDR3 end falls 3 residues outside the read, so it is completed with the germline J gene. V gave up 2 bases and J gave up 6 bases, with 10 bases separating them. The CDR3 covers 13 residues. CDR1 and CDR2 (germline): GTSNPN, SVGIG (reference sequence).